This TCR beta chain emerged from a study of response to subunit inactivated influenza vaccine. A single record per CDR3 protein comes from TCRdb applying MiXCR to the RT-PCR reads. The sample has some 600,000 distinct CDR3 sequences; 14% are singletons. The sample holds a few counts of this clonotype. Its specificity is not known. Findings of the study overall: Seasonal influenza vaccination, on each occasion, was suggested by the authors to recruit few new T cells.

The starting material was PBMCs from blood, obtained around 14 days before vaccination. The source is a middle-aged man who received an inactivated influenza vaccine.

CDR3 DNA: TGTGCCAGCAGCTCGGGATTCCAGGGGTTCCACGAGCAGTACTTC. Its protein is CASSSGFQGFHEQYF. The rearrangement links TRBV5-6 to TRBJ2-7; a possible D gene is TRBD1 (6 bases). From germline, CDR1 is SGHDT and CDR2 YYEEEE. Trimming shortened V by 3 bases and J by 5 bases, and 18 bases separated the two germline ends. This CDR3 spans 15 amino acids.